These 19 T cell receptor beta chains share one sample of origin, sequenced in a study of metastatic and nonmetastatic thyroid tumors. TCRdb re-called clones via MiXCR from the PCR reads. The sample lists about 17,000 clones, roughly 24% occurring once. Each patient went into thyroid surgery without having received any treatment. The sample consisted of tumor tissue. The source of these receptors is a female donor with papillary thyroid cancer or a benign thyroid nodule (not recorded which). Some clones in this sample may be carry-over from other donors' samples.

This clone counts as medium-sized. The J gene is TRBJ2-1, the V gene TRBV11-2, with unresolved D. The CDR3 is 15 residues long. With 7 bases removed from V and 10 bases from J, the gap between germline ends came to 23 bases. Germline V lookup: CDR1 SGHAT, CDR2 FQNNGV. The CDR3, as DNA: TGTGCCAGCACGAACTCCGGGCAAAACGTTAAGGAGCAGTTCTTC. Amino acids: CASTNSGQNVKEQFF.

V gene TRBV11-2 combines with J gene TRBJ2-1; D unclear. Between the trimmed V and J ends, which lost 5 bases and 3 bases, there was a span of 11 bases. The CDR3 has 14 residues. From germline, CDR1 is SGHAT and CDR2 FQNNGV. The CDR3 reads CASSPQAFYNEQFF. CDR3 sequence (DNA): TGTGCCAGCAGCCCCCAGGCTTTCTACAATGAGCAGTTCTTC.

In its sample, this clone was seen a few times. The chain carries TRBV28 and TRBJ2-7; 7 positions match TRBD2. V lost 6 bases to trimming and J lost 3 bases; unmatched junction nucleotides: 8. The CDR3 consists of 14 residues. Germline CDR1 reads MDHEN; CDR2 reads SYDVKM. In DNA form, the CDR3 reads TGTGCCAGCAGACCCGCTAGCGGTTACTACGAGCAGTACTTC. Residues: CASRPASGYYEQYF.

This clone was counted ten times or more. The gene calls are TRBV2 and TRBJ1-2; 7 nucleotides match TRBD1. Losses at the gene ends were 8 bases for V and 5 bases for J; bases not matched to a gene: 8. Germline V CDR1 and CDR2: SNHLY, FYNNEI. There are 13 residues in the CDR3. CDR3 loop: CASQGQVLYGYTF. DNA for the CDR3: TGTGCCAGCCAAGGACAGGTCCTATATGGCTACACCTTC.

By share, this clone ranks as medium-sized. The CDR3 coding sequence is TGTGCCAGCAGTGAATGGGTGGATGAGCAGTTCTTC. Protein: CASSEWVDEQFF. V is TRBV6-1 and J is TRBJ2-1; D unclear. The V gene lost 2 bases and the J gene lost 8 bases, with 7 bases spanning the gap. The germline V gene encodes CDR1 MNHNS and CDR2 SASEGT. CDR3 length: 12 amino acids.

This chain links TRBV27 with TRBJ2-7; 10 nucleotides match TRBD1. In germline, CDR1 is MNHEY, CDR2 SMNVEV (reference sequence). The CDR3 covers 16 residues. J lost 5 bases, V lost 6 bases, and 13 bases had no gene match. In DNA, the CDR3 is TGTGCCAGCAGCCCAATAGACCGGGACAGGGGTGACGAGCAGTACTTC. Amino acid sequence: CASSPIDRDRGDEQYF.

This clone was seen ten or more times. CDR3 loop: CSAGGEDGYTF. The CDR3 DNA sequence: TGCAGTGCTGGAGGGGAGGATGGCTACACCTTC. The chain links TRBV20-1 to TRBJ1-2; TRBD1 is a possible D gene (5 bases). The CDR3 runs to 11 residues. Germline CDR1 DFQATT, CDR2 SNEGSKA (reference sequence). Trimming removed 5 bases at V and 6 bases at J, with 10 bases between.

This clone was counted many times. It may be a read error: a sequence one base away is much more abundant. The same CDR3 can be traced to other DNA sequences in this sample. The rearrangement links TRBV2 to TRBJ2-7, with 10 bases fitting TRBD2. Germline V gene sequence: CDR1 SNHLY, CDR2 FYNNEI. The CDR3 is 14 amino acids. The CDR3: CASSGWTSGYEQYF. In DNA, the CDR3 is TGTGCCAGCAGTGGATGGACTAGCGGTTACGAGCAGTATTTC.

This clone has a count of ten or more. The chain has TRBV7-9 and TRBJ2-2; no clear D gene. Germline V gives CDR1 SEHNR, CDR2 FQNEAQ (reference sequence). V was shortened by 5 bases and J by 5 bases, with 9 bases between the two germline ends. There are 13 residues in the CDR3. This CDR3 is CASSTTGTGELFF. The DNA for the CDR3 is TGTGCCAGCAGCACGACTGGGACCGGGGAGCTGTTTTTT.

The CDR3 coding sequence is TGCGCCAGCAGCCTTCGGGAAGGGGGGGTCACCGGGGAGCTGTTTTTT. Translating it yields CASSLREGGVTGELFF. The rearrangement uses TRBV5-1 and TRBJ2-2, with a weak D call TRBD2 (7 bases). There are 16 residues in the CDR3. CDR1 is SGHRS, CDR2 YFSETQ, per germline. Trimming pared 4 bases from V and 4 bases from J, leaving 17 bases between. Looking up the rest from reference TRBV5-1 and TRBJ2-2 gives the full variable domain: KAGVTQTPRYLIKTRGQQVTLSCSPISGHRSVSWYQQTPGQGLQFLFEYFSETQRNKGNFPGRFSGRQFSNSRSEMNVSTLELGDSALYLCASSLREGGVTGELFFGEGSRLTVL.

This clone was recorded once. One end of the junction does not line up with germline, which may come from a read error. The chain joins TRBV5-1 to TRBJ1-2, with D unresolved. Per the germline V gene, CDR1 is SGHRS and CDR2 is YFSETQ. This CDR3 comprises 13 residues. The CDR3 reads CASSLEYIYGNTF. CDR3 in DNA: TGCGCCAGCAGCTTGGAATACATATATGGCAACACCTTC.

This clone appeared many times. The rearrangement uses TRBV3-1 and TRBJ1-1; D ambiguous. The ends were cut back, 2 bases at V and 5 bases at J, with 9 bases in the middle. The CDR3 has 13 residues. Per the germline V gene, CDR1 is LGHDT and CDR2 is YNNKEL (reference sequence). In nucleotides, the CDR3 is TGTGCCAGCAGCCAAAACACCGGGACTGAAGCTTTCTTT. As protein: CASSQNTGTEAFF.

J is TRBJ1-4 and V is TRBV20-1; 7 nucleotides line up with TRBD1. CDR3 length equals 17 residues. Germline trimming cut 1 base from V and 3 bases from J; bases unmatched to any gene: 11. Germline CDR1 reads DFQATT; CDR2 reads SNEGSKA (reference sequence). The CDR3 DNA sequence: TGCAGTGCTAGAGTTGTGACAGGGACATGGGCTAATGAAAAACTGTTTTTT. Amino acid sequence: CSARVVTGTWANEKLFF.

The gene calls are TRBV2 and TRBJ2-2; 7 bases are shared with TRBD2. Germline CDR1 reads SNHLY; CDR2 reads FYNNEI. The CDR3 consists of 14 residues. V lost 4 bases, J lost 7 bases, and 6 bases stayed unmatched. The CDR3 loop is CASSGPGGDGELFF. CDR3 bases: TGTGCCAGCAGTGGGCCGGGGGGTGACGGGGAGCTGTTTTTT. Together with reference TRBV2 and TRBJ2-2, the CDR3 gives the full variable domain: EPEVTQTPSHQVTQMGQEVILRCVPISNHLYFYWYRQILGQKVEFLVSFYNNEISEKSEIFDDQFSVERPDGSNFTLKIRSTKLEDSAMYFCASSGPGGDGELFFGEGSRLTVL.

This clone was seen many times. The J gene is TRBJ2-3, the V gene TRBV6-1; 12 nucleotides match TRBD2. The ends lost 4 bases at V and 5 bases at J; junction bases unmatched: 4. The CDR3 has 15 residues. CDR1 is MNHNS, CDR2 SASEGT, per germline. This chain's CDR3 is CASSGLAGVVDTQYF. The DNA for the CDR3 is TGTGCCAGCAGTGGACTAGCGGGAGTGGTAGATACGCAGTATTTT.

By share of the sample, this clone is medium-sized. The chain has TRBV7-6 and TRBJ2-1, with D perhaps matching TRBD2 (5 bases). Germline-derived CDR1 and CDR2 are SGHVS and FNYEAQ. The length of the CDR3 is 12 residues. V was cut by 3 bases and J by 10 bases, with 10 bases left in between. The CDR3 bases are TGTGCCAGCAGCTTCTCGCGGGCGGAGCAGTTCTTC. Its translation is CASSFSRAEQFF.

Relative to its sample, this clone is medium-sized. This chain uses TRBV5-1 with TRBJ2-7, with 7 bases identical to TRBD1. Germline CDR1 SGHRS, CDR2 YFSETQ. The CDR3 runs to 15 residues. After removal of 5 bases from V and 7 bases from J, the junction contained 15 bases not matched to a gene. CDR3 nucleotide sequence: TGCGCCAGCAGTATCCAACAGGGGCTCTTAGGGGAGCAGTACTTC. It translates to CASSIQQGLLGEQYF.

Ten or more counts support this clone. The chain recombines TRBV12-3 or TRBV12-4 with TRBJ1-2, with unresolved D. The germline V and J ends were trimmed by 11 bases and 3 bases, with 19 bases remaining between them. The CDR3 loop spans 14 amino acids. The CDR3 protein is CACRKERGYYGYTF. CDR3 DNA: TGTGCCTGTCGTAAGGAACGAGGGTACTATGGCTACACCTTC.

The rearrangement uses TRBV4-1 and TRBJ2-7; 7 bases align to TRBD2. The V and J ends lost 1 base and 2 bases, in that order; junction bases with no gene match: 5. The germline gives CDR1 MGHRA, CDR2 YSYEKL. The CDR3 extends over 15 amino acids. The CDR3 sequence is CASSQAAGETYEQYF. DNA of the CDR3: TGCGCCAGCAGCCAAGCGGCGGGAGAGACCTACGAGCAGTACTTC.